This T cell receptor beta chain was observed in a study of radiotherapy plus CTLA-4 blockade in lung cancer. Study results and limitations: The best prediction of response reportedly came from early blood T cell clone dynamics, with interferon-beta.

Only in-frame clones appear in the TCRdb table, and some are missing; sequencing was by immunoSEQ multiplex PCR. Here the sample spans approximately 110,000 clones, more than 65% being singletons. Germline V gene sequence: CDR1 SGHRS, CDR2 YFSETQ. V dropped 4 bases and J dropped 5 bases, with 18 bases sitting between them. The CDR3 has 15 residues. Treatment of patients with chemo-refractory metastatic non-small-cell lung cancer consisted of focal radiation plus CTLA-4 blockade with ipilimumab. About this clone: Its antigen remains unknown.

The specimen comprised peripheral blood, sampled from a patient treated with radiotherapy plus ipilimumab. V gene TRBV5-1 combines with J gene TRBJ1-2; D gene uncertain. This receptor was identified in a human donor with non-small cell lung cancer that progressed on radiotherapy plus ipilimumab. Some clones in this sample may be carry-over from other donors' samples. The CDR3 nucleotides are TGCGCCAGCAGCAAGGCTCTGCAACCGGAGTATGGCTACACCTTC. It specifies CASSKALQPEYGYTF.